The rows below give T cell receptor beta chains drawn from one sample of a study of blood T cell repertoires in COVID-19. The data were produced by immunoSEQ multiplex PCR, yet TCRdb's version contains in-frame clones alone and is incomplete. This table has under 300,000 clones, 70% to 90% appearing once. The sample taken for sequencing was peripheral blood. The source of these receptors is a woman between 65 and 79 years old with active or convalescent COVID-19. The CDR3 runs from the conserved cysteine through the conserved F or W. D genes are given only for firm matches. Some rows have no size entry. The others give once, few or many, or a class for an expanded clone.

TRBV7-2,TRBJ1-2,-,TRBD1,TGTGCCAGCAGCTTAGCTACCGGGACAGGGATCGATGGCTACACCTTC,CASSLATGTGIDGYTF
TRBV6-4,TRBJ1-1,-,-,TGTGCCAGCAGTGCTACTTTGGAGGGAGTCACTGAAGCTTTCTTT,CASSATLEGVTEAFF
TRBV5-4,TRBJ2-1,-,-,TGTGCCAGCGCCCCCAAAGAGGGTGAGCAGTTCTTC,CASAPKEGEQFF
TRBV5-1,TRBJ2-5,-,TRBD2,TGCGCCAGCAGCTTGGGGACTAGCGGGGAAGAAGAGACCCAGTACTTC,CASSLGTSGEEETQYF
TRBV10-3,TRBJ2-7,-,-,TGTGCCATCAGCGTAGCCACCGTAGACGAGCAGTACTTC,CAISVATVDEQYF
TRBV9,TRBJ1-1,-,-,TGTGCCAGCAGCCCCGGGACAAAGGCTTTCTTT,CASSPGTKAFF
TRBV11-2,TRBJ1-2,-,-,TGTGCCAGCAGCTTAGATACAGGCGGAATAAACTATGGCTACACCTTC,CASSLDTGGINYGYTF
TRBV19,TRBJ1-4,-,TRBD1,TGTGCCAGTAGTATAAACAGGGGACCGAATGAAAAACTGTTTTTT,CASSINRGPNEKLFF
TRBV5-1,TRBJ1-3,-,-,TGCGCCAGCAGCTTGCGGTCGGGGGGGTCGGCTGGAAACACCATATATTTT,CASSLRSGGSAGNTIYF
TRBV20-1,TRBJ2-7,-,TRBD2,TGCAGTGCTAGTTCAGCAGCGGGGAACTACGAGCAGTACTTC,CSASSAAGNYEQYF
TRBV4-3,TRBJ1-1,-,-,TGCGCCAGCAGCCAAGCGGGATGGGACACTGAAGCTTTCTTT,CASSQAGWDTEAFF
TRBV5-1,TRBJ1-2,-,-,TGCGCCAGCAGGGAAGCGGGAGGAGGGGACTATGGCTACACCTTC,CASREAGGGDYGYTF
TRBV19,TRBJ1-5,-,-,TGTGCCAGTAGTGCGACTATCAGGGGAGAGCCCCAGCATTTT,CASSATIRGEPQHF
TRBV4-3,TRBJ2-1,-,-,TGCGCCAGCAGCCAGCCCAACGGCGGGCACAATGAGCAGTTCTTC,CASSQPNGGHNEQFF
TRBV2,TRBJ2-2,-,-,TGTGCCAGCAGCTCACAGGGTTACGGGGAGCTGTTTTTT,CASSSQGYGELFF
TRBV19,TRBJ2-2,once,-,TGTGCCAGTACCCCCAGGGTTGGTTCCGGGGAGCTGTTTTTT,CASTPRVGSGELFF
TRBV24-1,TRBJ2-3,-,-,TGTGCCACCAGTGACCCCAGGGGCGGATTGAGCACAGATACGCAGTATTTT,CATSDPRGGLSTDTQYF
TRBV18,TRBJ1-2,-,-,TGTGCCAGCTCACCGAACACGAACAGGGCGAGGAACTATGGCTACACCTTC,CASSPNTNRARNYGYTF
TRBV9,TRBJ1-1,-,-,TGTGCCAGCAGCGCCGTTATTGGGGCCACTGAAGCTTTCTTT,CASSAVIGATEAFF
TRBV6-2/TRBV6-3,TRBJ2-1,-,-,TGTGCCAGCAGTTTCGGGACTTCCAATGAGCAGTTCTTC,CASSFGTSNEQFF
TRBV7-2,TRBJ2-2,-,TRBD2,TGTGCCAGCAGCTTAGTGGGGGGGACCGGGGAGCTGTTTTTT,CASSLVGGTGELFF
TRBV5-6,TRBJ1-1,-,-,TGTGCCAGCAGCTGGGGAGTGAACACTGAAGCTTTCTTT,CASSWGVNTEAFF
TRBV12-3/TRBV12-4,TRBJ2-7,-,-,TGTGCCAGCAGTTTGACACCTAATAAGCAGTACTTC,CASSLTPNKQYF
TRBV6-2/TRBV6-3,TRBJ1-6,-,TRBD1,TGTGCCAGCAGTGAGGACAGGGTGGATTCACCCCTCCACTTT,CASSEDRVDSPLHF
TRBV19,TRBJ2-5,-,-,TGTGCCAGTAGTATTTCGGGTTTAGAGACCCAGTACTTC,CASSISGLETQYF
TRBV23-1,TRBJ2-5,-,TRBD2,TGCGCCAGCACCTCAGTTAGGGAGGGAAAGGTTCAAGAGACCCAGTACTTC,CASTSVREGKVQETQYF